The rows below give T cell receptor beta chains drawn from one sample of a study of Graves' ophthalmopathy and Graves' hyperthyroidism. Each CDR3 protein is one row after TCRdb ran MiXCR on the multiplex PCR reads. The repertoire holds about 620,000 distinct CDR3 sequences, with 20% to 25% as singletons. The specimen sequenced was peripheral blood. The receptor source for this set is a woman between 18 and 30 years old with stable Graves' hyperthyroidism. Some clones in this sample may be carry-over from other donors' samples. The CDR3 runs from the conserved cysteine through the conserved F or W. A D gene is named only where the DNA matches it firmly. The listing skips clone size in some rows; elsewhere it reads once, few, many or a size class.

many,TRBV28,TRBJ2-2,.,TGTGCCAGCAGTTTACTAAGGGTTACGGACACCGGGGAGCTGTTTTTT,CASSLLRVTDTGELFF
many,TRBV12-3/TRBV12-4,TRBJ2-7,.,TGTGCCAGCAGTTTTGGGGGGAGTATCTACGAGCAGTACTTC,CASSFGGSIYEQYF
many,TRBV12-3/TRBV12-4,TRBJ1-5,TRBD1,TGTGCCAGCAGCTCCTCTAGGGACAGGACGTATCCCCAGCATTTT,CASSSSRDRTYPQHF
.,TRBV6-1,TRBJ2-7,.,TGTGCCAGCAGTCCCGGCCAGGACCTCGAGCAGTACTTC,CASSPGQDLEQYF
.,TRBV27,TRBJ2-5,TRBD1,TGTGCCAGCAGGGGCCAGGGGGCTGGGTGGAACCAAGAGACCCAGTACTTC,CASRGQGAGWNQETQYF
many,TRBV6-1,TRBJ1-2,.,TGTGTCAGCAGTGCCGGATTCTATGGCTACACCTTC,CVSSAGFYGYTF
few,TRBV30,TRBJ2-7,TRBD2,TGTGCCTGGCGTTCGCCCGGGGGACTAGCGGGAAACGAGCAGTACTTC,CAWRSPGGLAGNEQYF
many,TRBV13,TRBJ2-5,.,TGTGCCAGCAGCTTACGCGGGAACCAAGAGACCCAGTACTTC,CASSLRGNQETQYF
many,TRBV7-9,TRBJ2-5,.,TGTGCCAGCAGCTTAGGGCTGGAGACCCAGTACTTC,CASSLGLETQYF
many,TRBV20-1,TRBJ2-7,TRBD1,TGCAGTGCTACCGGGGGACAGGGTTTCGCCGAGCAGTACTTC,CSATGGQGFAEQYF
.,TRBV6-2/TRBV6-3,TRBJ2-7,.,TGTGCCAGCAGTTACTCAGCAGAGGGGGCCTACGAGCAGTACTTC,CASSYSAEGAYEQYF
many,TRBV29-1,TRBJ2-7,TRBD2,TGCAGCGTTGACGCGTCCCCGGGACTAGCGGGAGGAGGAGAGCAGTACTTC,CSVDASPGLAGGGEQYF
many,TRBV20-1,TRBJ1-5,TRBD1,TGCAGTGCTAGTGAGATGGACAGGGGGGATCAGCCCCAGCATTTT,CSASEMDRGDQPQHF
many,TRBV6-5,TRBJ2-4,TRBD2,TGTGCCAGCAGTTACTCGAGCGGGGCGGGCATTCAGTACTTC,CASSYSSGAGIQYF
many,TRBV7-2,TRBJ1-2,TRBD1,TGTGCCAGCAGGGAACAGGGGGGCGATGGCTACACCTTC,CASREQGGDGYTF
many,TRBV6-1,TRBJ2-5,.,TGTGCCGGCAGTGGCTTGGGGGGCGAGGGAACCCAGTACTTC,CAGSGLGGEGTQYF
many,TRBV30,TRBJ1-5,.,TGTGCCTGGAGTACCACTCCAGGGGTGGGACAGCCCCAGCATTTT,CAWSTTPGVGQPQHF
many,TRBV6-5,TRBJ2-5,.,TGTGCCAGCACCCGACAGTGGGAGACCCAGTACTTC,CASTRQWETQYF
many,TRBV20-1,TRBJ2-2,.,TGCAGTGCTAGAGGACGGCAGGAGAACACCGGGGAGCTGTTTTTT,CSARGRQENTGELFF
many,TRBV28,TRBJ2-7,TRBD2,TGTGCCAGCAGTTTTTTCCCAACCGGGACTAGCGGGAGGGAGATATACGAGCAGTACTTC,CASSFFPTGTSGREIYEQYF
many,TRBV6-2/TRBV6-3,TRBJ2-7,.,TGTGCCAGCAGCCCGGCGACCGAGCAGTACTTC,CASSPATEQYF
.,TRBV7-3,TRBJ2-2,TRBD2,TGTGCCAGCAGCTTACGGGGGGGATACACCGGGGAGCTGTTTTTT,CASSLRGGYTGELFF
many,TRBV7-2,TRBJ2-7,TRBD1,TGTGCCAGCAGCTCCGGACAGGGGGGTTGGTACGAGCAGTACTTC,CASSSGQGGWYEQYF
many,TRBV20-1,TRBJ2-4,.,TGCAGTGCTATTTTGAGTCCTGTAGCCAAAAACATTCAGTACTTC,CSAILSPVAKNIQYF
.,TRBV11-2,TRBJ2-2,TRBD2,TGTGCCAGCAGCTTAGGGACTAGCGGGAGGGCGGCCGGGGAGCTGTTTTTT,CASSLGTSGRAAGELFF
many,TRBV6-1,TRBJ1-5,.,TGTGCCAGCAGAATAAGTGATCAGCCCCAGCATTTT,CASRISDQPQHF